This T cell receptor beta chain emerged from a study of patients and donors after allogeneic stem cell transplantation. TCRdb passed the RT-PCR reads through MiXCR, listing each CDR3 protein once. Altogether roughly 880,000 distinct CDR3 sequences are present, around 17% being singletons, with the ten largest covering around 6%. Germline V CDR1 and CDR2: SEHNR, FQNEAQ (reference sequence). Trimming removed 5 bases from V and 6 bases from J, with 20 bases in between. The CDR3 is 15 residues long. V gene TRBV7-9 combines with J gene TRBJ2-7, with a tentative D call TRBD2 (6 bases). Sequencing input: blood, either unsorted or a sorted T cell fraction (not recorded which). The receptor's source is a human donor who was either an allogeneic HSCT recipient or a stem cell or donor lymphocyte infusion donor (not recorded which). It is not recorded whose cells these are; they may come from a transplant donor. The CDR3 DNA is TGTGCCAGCAGCCATCGGGAGCCCCTGCGATCCGAGCAGTACTTC. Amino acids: CASSHREPLRSEQYF.